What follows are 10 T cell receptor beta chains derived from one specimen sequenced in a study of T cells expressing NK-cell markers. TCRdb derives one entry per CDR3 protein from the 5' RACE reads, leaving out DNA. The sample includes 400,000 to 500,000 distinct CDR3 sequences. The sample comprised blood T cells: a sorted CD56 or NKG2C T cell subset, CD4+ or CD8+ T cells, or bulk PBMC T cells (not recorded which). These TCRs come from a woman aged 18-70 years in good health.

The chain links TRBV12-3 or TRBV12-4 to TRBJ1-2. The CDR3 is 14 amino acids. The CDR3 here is CASSLVRIGYGYTF.

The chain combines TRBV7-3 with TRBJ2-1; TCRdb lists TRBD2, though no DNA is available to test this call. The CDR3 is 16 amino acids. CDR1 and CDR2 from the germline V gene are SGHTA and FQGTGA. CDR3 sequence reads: CASSLLGGSVYNEQFF.

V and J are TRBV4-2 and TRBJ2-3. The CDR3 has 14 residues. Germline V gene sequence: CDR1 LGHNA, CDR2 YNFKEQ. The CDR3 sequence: CASSQGQAEDTQYF.

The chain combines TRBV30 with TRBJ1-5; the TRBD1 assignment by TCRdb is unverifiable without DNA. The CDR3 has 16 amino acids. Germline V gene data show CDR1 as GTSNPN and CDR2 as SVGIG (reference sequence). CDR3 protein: CAWSVKGGRSNQPQHF.

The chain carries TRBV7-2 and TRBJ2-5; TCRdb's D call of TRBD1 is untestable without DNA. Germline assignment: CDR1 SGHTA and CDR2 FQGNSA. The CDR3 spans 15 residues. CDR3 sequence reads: CASRRRTGGRETQYF.

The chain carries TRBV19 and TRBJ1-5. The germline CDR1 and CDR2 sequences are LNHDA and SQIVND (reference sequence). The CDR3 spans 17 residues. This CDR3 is CASSSSLGPYSNQPQHF.

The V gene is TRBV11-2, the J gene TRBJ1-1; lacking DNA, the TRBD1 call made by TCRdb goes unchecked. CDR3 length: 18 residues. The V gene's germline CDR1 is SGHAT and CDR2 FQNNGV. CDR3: CASSLVWDRGERGTEAFF.

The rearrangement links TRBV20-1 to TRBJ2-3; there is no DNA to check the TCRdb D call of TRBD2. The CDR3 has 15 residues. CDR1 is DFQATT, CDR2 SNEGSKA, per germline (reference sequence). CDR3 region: CSAREVGTAPDTQYF.

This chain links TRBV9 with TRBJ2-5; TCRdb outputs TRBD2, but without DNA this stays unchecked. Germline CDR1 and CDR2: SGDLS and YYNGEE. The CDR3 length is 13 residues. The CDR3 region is CASSLGGIETQYF.

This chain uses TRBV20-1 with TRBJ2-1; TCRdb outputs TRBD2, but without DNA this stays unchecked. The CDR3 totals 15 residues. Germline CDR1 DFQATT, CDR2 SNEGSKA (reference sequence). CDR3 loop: CSARDRGLAINEQFF.